This T cell receptor (beta chain) is from a study of post-analysis software for immune sequencing data. Study information: In terms of disease course, relapsing-remitting, secondary progressive and progressive-relapsing multiple sclerosis were included. Study-level points and caveats: Strong co-clustering by F measure linked samples that shared a preparation batch. The study found TRBV5-6, TRBV5-1 and TRBV20-1 among five or six TRBV segments more frequent in patients than controls. For normalized Chao1 diversity, multiple sclerosis patients scored significantly lower than controls did.

To note about this clonotype: Its matching antigen is unknown.

Unique molecular identifiers were present in the TCR beta cDNA libraries. Roughly 450,000 cDNA molecules were recovered from an input of about 0.95 to 11 million T cells. TCRdb re-derived calls from the PCR reads in MiXCR, one entry per CDR3 protein. This sample has 750,000 to 950,000 distinct CDR3 sequences; around 53% occur once, and the top ten carry 4.6%. This CDR3 has 14 residues. CDR1 and CDR2 from the germline V gene are SEHNR and FQNEAQ (reference sequence). The germline V and J ends were trimmed by 4 bases and 4 bases, with 12 bases remaining between them. The sequencing input was blood. The TCR was taken from a girl between 10 and 17 years old with multiple sclerosis. The rearrangement joins TRBV7-9 to TRBJ2-3; D remains unclear. As DNA, the CDR3 is TGTGCCAGCAGCTCCCCCCTCGGCCCAGATACGCAGTATTTT. Amino acid sequence: CASSSPLGPDTQYF.